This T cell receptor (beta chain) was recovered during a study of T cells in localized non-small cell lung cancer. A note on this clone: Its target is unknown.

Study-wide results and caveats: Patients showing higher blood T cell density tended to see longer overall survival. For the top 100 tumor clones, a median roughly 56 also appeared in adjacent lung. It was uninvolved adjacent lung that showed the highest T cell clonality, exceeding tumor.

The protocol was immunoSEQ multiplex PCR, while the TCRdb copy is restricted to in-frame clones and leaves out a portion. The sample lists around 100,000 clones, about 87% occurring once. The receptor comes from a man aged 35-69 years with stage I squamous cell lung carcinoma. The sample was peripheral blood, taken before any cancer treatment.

The CDR3 protein is CASSRSLLNTEAFF. In nucleotides, the CDR3 is TGTGCCAGCAGCCGGTCCCTCCTGAACACTGAAGCTTTCTTT. The J gene is TRBJ1-1, the V gene TRBV7-2, with D hard to call. Trimming took off 5 bases at V and 0 bases at J, with 10 bases between the two ends. Germline V lookup: CDR1 SGHTA, CDR2 FQGNSA. This CDR3 has 14 residues.